The 12 T cell receptor beta chains reported below all come from one sample, sequenced in a study of T cell clusters in autoimmune cytopenias. Approximately 40,000 genome equivalents of blood DNA were amplified for TRB. TRB rearrangements were amplified by touch-down multiplex PCR with mixed TRB-A/B primers. TCRdb reprocessed the multiplex PCR reads, keeping one entry per CDR3 protein, no DNA. The specimen's table records thousands of distinct CDR3 sequences. The sample taken for sequencing was peripheral blood. The receptors shown here come from a human donor with an autoimmune cytopenia or autoimmune hepatitis (not recorded which).

This clonotype is medium-sized by frequency. This chain joins TRBV6-1 and TRBJ1-1. This CDR3 comprises 12 residues. Per the germline V gene, CDR1 is MNHNS and CDR2 is SASEGT. CDR3 sequence reads: CASSEGTAEAFF.

Measured by frequency, this clonotype is medium-sized (0.01 to 0.1%). The V and J genes are TRBV27 and TRBJ1-2. The germline V gene has CDR1 MNHEY and CDR2 SMNVEV (reference sequence). CDR3 length equals 13 residues. The CDR3 is CASSDNVGYGYTF.

The V call is TRBV27, the J call TRBJ1-4. The CDR3 totals 13 residues. The germline V gene encodes CDR1 MNHEY and CDR2 SMNVEV (reference sequence). The CDR3 spells CASSREANGKLFF.

Measured by frequency, this clonotype is medium-sized. The chain combines TRBV6-1 with TRBJ1-1; TCRdb's D gene call, TRBD1, goes unchecked for lack of DNA. The CDR3 is 16 amino acids. From germline, CDR1 is MNHNS and CDR2 SASEGT. CDR3 residues: CASTPGTGAVVTEAFF.

The V call is TRBV4-3, the J call TRBJ1-2; TCRdb calls TRBD1, which cannot be checked without DNA. The germline V gene has CDR1 LGHNA and CDR2 YSLEER. This CDR3 has 16 amino acids. Here the CDR3 reads CASSQRPGTDFSGYTF.

The rearrangement links TRBV11-2 to TRBJ2-5; absent DNA, TCRdb's TRBD1 call cannot be checked. The CDR3 extends over 15 amino acids. Germline assignment: CDR1 SGHAT and CDR2 FQNNGV. The CDR3 reads CASSPMGAGRETQYF.

Measured by frequency, this clonotype is medium-sized. The chain joins TRBV18 to TRBJ2-7. Per the germline V gene, CDR1 is KGHSH and CDR2 is LQKENI. The length of the CDR3 is 13 residues. CDR3 sequence reads: CASSPQATYEQYF.

This chain uses TRBV6-5 with TRBJ2-3; TCRdb gives TRBD1 as the D gene, but with no DNA this cannot be confirmed. The length of the CDR3 is 17 residues. Germline lookup yields CDR1 MNHEY and CDR2 SVGAGI. CDR3 loop: CASSRDRGRFGTDTQYF.

Frequency places this clonotype as large. This chain links TRBV5-5 with TRBJ2-5; TCRdb returns TRBD1, unconfirmable since there is no DNA. This CDR3 has 12 amino acids. The germline V gene has CDR1 SGHKS and CDR2 YYEKEE (reference sequence). CDR3 amino acids: CASSLDDRTQYF.

This chain joins TRBV11-2 and TRBJ1-5; the TCRdb D gene call, TRBD1, has no DNA to confirm it. Germline CDR1 and CDR2: SGHAT and FQNNGV. CDR3 length: 14 residues. CDR3 region: CASSTQGGNQPQHF. Drawing the rest from reference TRBV11-2 and TRBJ1-5, the complete variable domain is EAGVAQSPRYKIIEKRQSVAFWCNPISGHATLYWYQQILGQGPKLLIQFQNNGVVDDSQLPKDRFSAERLKGVDSTLKIQPAKLEDSAVYLCASSTQGGNQPQHFGDGTRLSIL.

According to its frequency, this clonotype is medium-sized (0.01 to 0.1%). This chain joins TRBV27 and TRBJ1-5; TCRdb selects TRBD1, and the lack of DNA leaves this call unchecked. Germline V gene sequence: CDR1 MNHEY, CDR2 SMNVEV (reference sequence). This CDR3 contains 14 residues. The CDR3 sequence is CASSFTGRNQPQHF.

This CDR3 reads CASARDGDTEAFF. V and J are TRBV5-1 and TRBJ1-1; TCRdb's D call, TRBD1, is unchecked because there is no DNA. This CDR3 contains 13 residues. The V gene's germline CDR1 is SGHRS and CDR2 YFSETQ.